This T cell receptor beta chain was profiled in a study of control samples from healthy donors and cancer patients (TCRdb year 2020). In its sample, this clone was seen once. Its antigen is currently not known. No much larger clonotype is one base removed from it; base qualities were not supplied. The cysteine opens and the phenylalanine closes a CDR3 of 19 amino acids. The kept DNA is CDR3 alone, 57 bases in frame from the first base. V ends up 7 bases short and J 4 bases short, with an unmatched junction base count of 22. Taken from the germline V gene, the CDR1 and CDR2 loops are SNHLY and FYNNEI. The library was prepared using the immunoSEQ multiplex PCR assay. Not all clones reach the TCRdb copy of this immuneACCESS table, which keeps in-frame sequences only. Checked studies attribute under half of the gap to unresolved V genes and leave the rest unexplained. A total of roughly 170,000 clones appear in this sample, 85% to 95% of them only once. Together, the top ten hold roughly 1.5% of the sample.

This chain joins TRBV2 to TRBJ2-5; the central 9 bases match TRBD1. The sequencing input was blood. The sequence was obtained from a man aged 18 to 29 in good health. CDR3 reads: CASTKNVYPGTGRGETQYF. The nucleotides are TGTGCCAGCACCAAGAACGTGTATCCGGGGACAGGGAGGGGAGAGACCCAGTACTTC.